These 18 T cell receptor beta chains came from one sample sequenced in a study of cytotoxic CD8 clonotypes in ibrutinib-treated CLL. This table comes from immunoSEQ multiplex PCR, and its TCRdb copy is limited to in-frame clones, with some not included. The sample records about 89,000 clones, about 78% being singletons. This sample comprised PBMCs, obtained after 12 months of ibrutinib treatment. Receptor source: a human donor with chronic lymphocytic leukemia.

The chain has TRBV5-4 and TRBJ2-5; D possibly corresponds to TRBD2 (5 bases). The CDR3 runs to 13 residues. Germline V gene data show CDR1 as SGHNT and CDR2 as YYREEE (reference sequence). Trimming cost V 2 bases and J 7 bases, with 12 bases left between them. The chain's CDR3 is CASSFEGQATQYF. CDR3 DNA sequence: TGTGCCAGCAGCTTCGAGGGTCAGGCGACCCAGTACTTC.

CDR3 nucleotide sequence: TGTGCCAGCAGTTTATCCGATTGGGACGAGCAGTTCTTC. It encodes CASSLSDWDEQFF. This chain uses TRBV27 with TRBJ2-1; D is perhaps TRBD1 or TRBD2 (5 bases each). Germline assignment: CDR1 MNHEY and CDR2 SMNVEV (reference sequence). The CDR3 runs 13 residues. The V end was cut by 0 bases, the J end by 10 bases, with 10 bases between.

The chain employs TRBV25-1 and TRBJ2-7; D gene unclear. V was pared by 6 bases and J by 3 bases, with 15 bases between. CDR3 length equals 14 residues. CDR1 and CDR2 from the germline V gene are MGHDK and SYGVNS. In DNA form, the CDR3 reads TGTGCCAGCAGCGAACTGGACGGATTCTACGAGCAGTACTTC. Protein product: CASSELDGFYEQYF.

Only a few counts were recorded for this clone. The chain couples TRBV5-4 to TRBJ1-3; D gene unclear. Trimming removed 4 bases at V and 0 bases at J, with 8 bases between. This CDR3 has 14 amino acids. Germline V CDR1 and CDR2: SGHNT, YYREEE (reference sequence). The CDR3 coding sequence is TGTGCCAGCAGCCAGGCGGGCTCTGGAAACACCATATATTTT. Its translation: CASSQAGSGNTIYF.

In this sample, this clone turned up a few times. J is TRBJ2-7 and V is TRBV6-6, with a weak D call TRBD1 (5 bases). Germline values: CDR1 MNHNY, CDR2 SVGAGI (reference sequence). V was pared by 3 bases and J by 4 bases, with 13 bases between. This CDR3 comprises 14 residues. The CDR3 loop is CASSYDGAGYEQYF. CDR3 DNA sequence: TGTGCCAGCAGTTATGATGGGGCCGGGTACGAGCAGTACTTC.

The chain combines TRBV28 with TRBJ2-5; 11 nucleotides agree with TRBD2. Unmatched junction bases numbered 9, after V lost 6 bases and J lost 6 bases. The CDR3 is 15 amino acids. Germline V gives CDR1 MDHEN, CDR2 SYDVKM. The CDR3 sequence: CASSRSGGDRKTQYF. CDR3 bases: TGTGCCAGCAGCCGTAGCGGGGGGGACAGGAAGACCCAGTACTTC. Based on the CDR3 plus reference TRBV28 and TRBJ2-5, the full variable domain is DVKVTQSSRYLVKRTGEKVFLECVQDMDHENMFWYRQDPGLGLRLIYFSYDVKMKEKGDIPEGYSVSREKKERFSLILESASTNQTSMYLCASSRSGGDRKTQYFGPGTRLLVL.

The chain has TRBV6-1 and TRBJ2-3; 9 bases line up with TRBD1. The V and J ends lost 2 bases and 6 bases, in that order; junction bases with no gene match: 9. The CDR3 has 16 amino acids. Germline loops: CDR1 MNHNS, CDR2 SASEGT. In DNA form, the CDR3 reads TGTGCCAGCAGTGAAAGGGGTGACAGGGGGTCGGATACGCAGTATTTT. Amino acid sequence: CASSERGDRGSDTQYF.

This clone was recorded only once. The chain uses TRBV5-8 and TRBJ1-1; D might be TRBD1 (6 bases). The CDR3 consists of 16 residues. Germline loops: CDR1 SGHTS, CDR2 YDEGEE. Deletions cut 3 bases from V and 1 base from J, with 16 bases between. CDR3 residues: CASSSGTGRANTEAFF. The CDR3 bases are TGTGCCAGCAGCTCCGGTACAGGGAGGGCGAACACTGAAGCTTTCTTT. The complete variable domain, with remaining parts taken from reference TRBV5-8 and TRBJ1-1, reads EAGVTQSPTHLIKTRGQQATLRCSPISGHTSVYWYQQALGLGLQFLLWYDEGEERNRGNFPPRFSGRQFPNYSSELNVNALELEDSALYLCASSSGTGRANTEAFFGQGTRLTVV.

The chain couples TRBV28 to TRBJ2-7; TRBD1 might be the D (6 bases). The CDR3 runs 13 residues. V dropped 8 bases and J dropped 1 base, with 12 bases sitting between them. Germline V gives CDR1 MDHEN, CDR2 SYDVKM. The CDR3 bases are TGTGCCAGCCTGGGACAAAATTCCTACGAGCAGTACTTC. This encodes CASLGQNSYEQYF.

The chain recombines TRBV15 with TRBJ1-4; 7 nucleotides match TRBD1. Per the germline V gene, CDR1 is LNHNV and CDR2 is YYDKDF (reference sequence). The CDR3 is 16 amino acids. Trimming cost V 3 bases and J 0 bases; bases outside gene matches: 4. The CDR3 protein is CATSRDRSATNEKLFF. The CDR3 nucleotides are TGTGCCACCAGCAGGGACAGGTCGGCAACTAATGAAAAACTGTTTTTT.

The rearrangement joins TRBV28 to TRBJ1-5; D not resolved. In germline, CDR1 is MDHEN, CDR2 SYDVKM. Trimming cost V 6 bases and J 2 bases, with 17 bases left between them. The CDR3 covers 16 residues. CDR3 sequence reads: CASSPNLRIGNQPQHF. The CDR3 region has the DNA TGTGCCAGCAGCCCCAATCTGAGGATCGGCAATCAGCCCCAGCATTTT. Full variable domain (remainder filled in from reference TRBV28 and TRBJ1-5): DVKVTQSSRYLVKRTGEKVFLECVQDMDHENMFWYRQDPGLGLRLIYFSYDVKMKEKGDIPEGYSVSREKKERFSLILESASTNQTSMYLCASSPNLRIGNQPQHFGDGTRLSIL.

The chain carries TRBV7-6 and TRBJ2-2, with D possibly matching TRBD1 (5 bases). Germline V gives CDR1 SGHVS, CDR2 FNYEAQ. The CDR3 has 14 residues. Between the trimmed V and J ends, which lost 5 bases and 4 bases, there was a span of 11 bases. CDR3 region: CASSQGGGTGELFF. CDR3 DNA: TGTGCCAGCAGCCAGGGCGGTGGCACCGGGGAGCTGTTTTTT.

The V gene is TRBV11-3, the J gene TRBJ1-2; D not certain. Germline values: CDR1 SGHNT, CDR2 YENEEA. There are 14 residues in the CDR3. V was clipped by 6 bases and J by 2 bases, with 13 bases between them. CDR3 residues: CASSPPKSNYGYTF. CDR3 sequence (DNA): TGTGCCAGCAGTCCGCCGAAGTCAAACTATGGCTACACCTTC.

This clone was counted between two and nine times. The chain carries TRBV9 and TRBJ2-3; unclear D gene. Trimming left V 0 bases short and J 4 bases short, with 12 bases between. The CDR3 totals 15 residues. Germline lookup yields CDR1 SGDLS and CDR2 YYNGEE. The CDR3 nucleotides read TGTGCCAGCAGCGTAGAGAACGACCCTCCAGATACGCAGTATTTT. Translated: CASSVENDPPDTQYF.

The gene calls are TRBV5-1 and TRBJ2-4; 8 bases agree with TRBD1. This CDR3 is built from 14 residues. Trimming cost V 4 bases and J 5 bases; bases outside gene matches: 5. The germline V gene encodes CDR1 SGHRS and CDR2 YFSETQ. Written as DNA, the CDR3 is TGCGCCAGCAGCATCCAGGGGGCTCAAAACATTCAGTACTTC. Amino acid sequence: CASSIQGAQNIQYF.

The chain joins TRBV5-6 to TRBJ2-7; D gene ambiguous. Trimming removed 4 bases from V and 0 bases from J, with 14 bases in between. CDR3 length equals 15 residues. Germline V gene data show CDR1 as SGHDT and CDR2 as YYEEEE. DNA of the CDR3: TGTGCCAGCAGCCGTACAGTTGGCCCCTCCTACGAGCAGTACTTC. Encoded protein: CASSRTVGPSYEQYF.

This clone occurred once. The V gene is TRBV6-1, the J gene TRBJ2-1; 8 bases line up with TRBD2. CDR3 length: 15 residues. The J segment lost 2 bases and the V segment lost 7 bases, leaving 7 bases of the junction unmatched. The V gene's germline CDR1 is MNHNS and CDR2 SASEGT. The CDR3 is CASKRAGDTYNEQFF. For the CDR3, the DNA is TGTGCCAGCAAACGAGCGGGGGATACCTACAATGAGCAGTTCTTC.

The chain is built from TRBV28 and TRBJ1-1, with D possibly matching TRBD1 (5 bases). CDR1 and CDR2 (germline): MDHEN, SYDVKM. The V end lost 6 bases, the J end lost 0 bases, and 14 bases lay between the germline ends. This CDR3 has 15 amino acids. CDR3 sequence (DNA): TGTGCCAGCAGGGTAACAGGAAAAATGAACACTGAAGCTTTCTTT. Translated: CASRVTGKMNTEAFF.